These 12 T cell receptor beta chains were sequenced from one sample in a study of blood T cell repertoires in COVID-19. TCRdb's copy holds only in-frame clones and misses some; the assay was immunoSEQ multiplex PCR. The sample lists about 280,000 clones; around 84% were seen once. Sequencing used PBMCs or T cells enriched from blood (not recorded which). Receptors were obtained from a man aged 40-55 years who had been exposed to COVID-19.

The V gene is TRBV5-4, the J gene TRBJ1-2, with TRBD1 matching over 8 bases. Germline values: CDR1 SGHNT, CDR2 YYREEE (reference sequence). CDR3 size: 15 residues. The V gene end was trimmed by 3 bases and the J gene end by 8 bases; junction bases not matched to a gene: 12. This CDR3 reads CASSSDRGFRGGYTF. The CDR3, as DNA: TGTGCCAGCAGCTCAGACAGGGGCTTTCGAGGGGGCTACACCTTC.

The chain is built from TRBV5-1 and TRBJ1-1; 8 bases match TRBD1. This CDR3 is 13 amino acids long. In germline, CDR1 is SGHRS, CDR2 YFSETQ. J was trimmed by 4 bases and V by 1 base; bases with no gene match: 0. Here the CDR3 DNA reads TGCGCCAGCAGCTTGACAGGGGGCACTGAAGCTTTCTTT. This codes for CASSLTGGTEAFF.

The chain links TRBV5-5 to TRBJ2-1; TRBD2 might be the D (5 bases). V was trimmed by 2 bases and J by 12 bases, leaving 15 bases between them. Germline CDR1 reads SGHKS; CDR2 reads YYEKEE (reference sequence). The CDR3 is 13 amino acids. The CDR3: CASSLGPSGVQFF. The CDR3 DNA reads as TGTGCCAGCAGCTTAGGTCCCTCCGGGGTGCAGTTCTTC.

This clone appeared a few times. In DNA, the CDR3 is TGCAGCGCCCTACTCGGGGCTAACTATGGCTACACCTTC. Translated: CSALLGANYGYTF. The rearrangement joins TRBV29-1 to TRBJ1-2; D not resolved. Between the trimmed V and J ends, which lost 7 bases and 0 bases, there was a span of 12 bases. The CDR3 loop spans 13 amino acids. Germline CDR1 reads SQVTM; CDR2 reads ANQGSEA.

This clone was seen only a few times. J is TRBJ1-4 and V is TRBV15, with D uncertain. V lost 3 bases and J lost 4, with 9 bases in between. The germline CDR1 and CDR2 sequences are LNHNV and YYDKDF (reference sequence). This CDR3 is 14 amino acids long. The CDR3 DNA reads as TGTGCCACCAGCAGTAGGGCGGGTAATGAAAAACTGTTTTTT. Protein: CATSSRAGNEKLFF.

The chain joins TRBV7-3 to TRBJ2-3, with 13 bases that match TRBD2. There are 15 residues in the CDR3. The junction had 5 bases not matched to a gene; V was cut back by 6 bases and J by 5 bases. CDR1 is SGHTA, CDR2 FQGTGA, per germline. The CDR3 sequence: CASRAGTSGIDTQYF. The DNA of the CDR3 is TGTGCCAGCAGAGCCGGGACTAGCGGGATAGATACGCAGTATTTT. The variable domain in full, with the rest retrieved from reference TRBV7-3 and TRBJ2-3, is GAGVSQTPSNKVTEKGKYVELRCDPISGHTALYWYRQSLGQGPEFLIYFQGTGAADDSGLPNDRFFAVRPEGSVSTLKIQRTERGDSAVYLCASRAGTSGIDTQYFGPGTRLTVL.

This clone was found once. The gene calls are TRBV10-1 and TRBJ2-7, with a possible D match to TRBD1 (6 bases). The V gene's germline CDR1 is WNHNN and CDR2 SYGVQD (reference sequence). Trimming stripped 3 bases from V and 5 bases from J, with 11 bases between. This CDR3 is built from 13 residues. Here the CDR3 reads CASSDRGYDEQYF. The CDR3 bases are TGCGCCAGCAGTGACAGGGGTTACGACGAGCAGTACTTC.

This chain uses TRBV25-1 with TRBJ2-1; TRBD2 matches at 11 bases. Germline CDR1 reads MGHDK; CDR2 reads SYGVNS. J was trimmed by 9 bases and V by 3 bases; bases with no gene match: 10. The CDR3 consists of 16 residues. The CDR3 DNA is TGTGCCAGCAGTGATCGCCGACTAGCGGGAAAGGGTGAGCAGTTCTTC. This encodes CASSDRRLAGKGEQFF.

The V and J genes are TRBV5-8 and TRBJ1-5; the D gene is possibly TRBD1 (6 bases). Germline V CDR1 and CDR2: SGHTS, YDEGEE. CDR3 size: 13 residues. V was pared by 3 bases and J by 4 bases, with 8 bases between. The DNA of the CDR3 is TGTGCCAGCAGCTCGGACAGTAATCAGCCCCAGCATTTT. This codes for CASSSDSNQPQHF. Supplemented by reference TRBV5-8 and TRBJ1-5, the full variable domain reads EAGVTQSPTHLIKTRGQQATLRCSPISGHTSVYWYQQALGLGLQFLLWYDEGEERNRGNFPPRFSGRQFPNYSSELNVNALELEDSALYLCASSSDSNQPQHFGDGTRLSIL.

The genes are TRBV19 and TRBJ2-7; 9 positions agree with TRBD1. Trimming removed 6 bases from V and 3 bases from J; junction bases left unmatched: 6. This CDR3 has 14 amino acids. Germline values: CDR1 LNHDA, CDR2 SQIVND (reference sequence). The CDR3 DNA is TGTGCCAGTAGCGAGGGACAGGGCATCTACGAGCAGTACTTC. Its protein product is CASSEGQGIYEQYF. Full variable domain (rest looked up from reference TRBV19 and TRBJ2-7): DGGITQSPKYLFRKEGQNVTLSCEQNLNHDAMYWYRQDPGQGLRLIYYSQIVNDFQKGDIAEGYSVSREKKESFPLTVTSAQKNPTAFYLCASSEGQGIYEQYFGPGTRLTVT.

The chain recombines TRBV9 with TRBJ2-2; 11 nucleotides line up with TRBD2. The CDR3 totals 17 residues. Germline-derived CDR1 and CDR2 are SGDLS and YYNGEE. The J segment lost 7 bases and the V segment lost 6 bases, leaving 14 bases of the junction unmatched. This chain's CDR3 is CASTSSSLAGVGGELFF. Here the CDR3 DNA reads TGTGCCAGCACCTCCTCCTCACTAGCGGGAGTGGGCGGGGAGCTGTTTTTT.

The chain uses TRBV12-3 or TRBV12-4 and TRBJ2-2; TRBD2 matches at 8 bases. This CDR3 region has 13 residues. Unmatched junction bases numbered 5, after V lost 8 bases and J lost 6 bases. For the CDR3, the DNA is TGTGCCAGCGAAAGCGGGAGCGCCGGGGAGCTGTTTTTT. This encodes CASESGSAGELFF.